The clone carrying this T cell receptor beta chain has just a few counts. This CDR3 is built from 15 residues. CDR1 is SNHLY and CDR2 is FYNNEI in the germline V gene. V lost 6 bases and J lost 4, with 16 bases in between. The data are from a study of follicular helper T cells after annual influenza vaccination. Libraries were prepared by immunoSEQ multiplex PCR; TCRdb keeps only in-frame clonotypes and omits some of them. This sample has 7,000 or so clones, with 65% to 90% found just once. Regarding time point: 2015-2016 season, 7 days after influenza vaccination. The sequence derives from an adult who received the influenza vaccine. This rearrangement joins TRBV2 to TRBJ1-3; D possibly corresponds to TRBD1 (6 bases). The input for sequencing was CXCR5- memory CD4+ T cells sorted from blood, taken 7 days after influenza vaccination. The DNA for the CDR3 is TGTGCCAGCAGCGGAAACAGGGTTAGGGGAAACACCATATATTTT. Translating gives CASSGNRVRGNTIYF.